This T cell receptor beta chain was documented in a study of CD8 T cells in ankylosing spondylitis. The CDR3 sequence is 16 residues long. Trimming at V came to 2 bases and at J to 3 bases, leaving 7 bases not matched to a gene. The V gene's germline CDR1 is KGHSH and CDR2 LQKENI. General study points: There were earlier reports of some motif variants in reactive arthritis synovial fluid and blood. Ankylosing spondylitis blood seemed to carry a telltale TCR beta motif made of roughly eight highly homologous variants. Reported data indicate significant enrichment of disease-linked clones within matched ankylosing spondylitis synovial fluid.

MiXCR, applied by TCRdb to the 5' RACE reads, yields one record per CDR3 protein. The sample shows around 90,000 distinct CDR3 sequences, under 30% of them seen only once. About this clonotype: Its cognate antigen is unknown.

The receptor was isolated from a male donor with ankylosing spondylitis or in good health (not recorded which). The V call is TRBV18, the J call TRBJ2-5, with 9 bases fitting TRBD1. The sequencing input was blood, either unsorted or a sorted T cell fraction (not recorded which). The chain's CDR3 is CASSPSTRDREETQYF. In nucleotides, the CDR3 is TGTGCCAGCTCACCATCCACCCGGGACAGGGAAGAGACCCAGTACTTC.